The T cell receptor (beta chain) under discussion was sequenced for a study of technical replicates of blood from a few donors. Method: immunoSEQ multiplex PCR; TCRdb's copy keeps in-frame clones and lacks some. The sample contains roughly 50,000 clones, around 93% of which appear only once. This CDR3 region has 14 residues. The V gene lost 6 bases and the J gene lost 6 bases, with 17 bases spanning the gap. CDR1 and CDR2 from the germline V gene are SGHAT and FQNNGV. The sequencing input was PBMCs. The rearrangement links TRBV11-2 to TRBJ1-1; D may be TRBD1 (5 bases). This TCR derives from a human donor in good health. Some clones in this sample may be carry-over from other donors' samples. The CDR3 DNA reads TGTGCCAGCAGACCGATCTTAAAAGGGGCTGAAGCTTTCTTT. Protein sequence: CASRPILKGAEAFF.